Listed here is a single T cell receptor beta chain. With 8 bases removed from V and 1 base from J, the gap between germline ends came to 11 bases. Germline CDR1 is SNHLY and CDR2 is FYNNEI. The CDR3 has 13 residues. The sample is drawn from a study of PD-L1 blockade in urothelial cancer. The table came from immunoSEQ multiplex PCR; TCRdb's copy has only in-frame clones and leaves some out. The sample shows 28,000 or so clones, 65% to 90% of them seen only once. This clonotype originated in a man aged 60-69 years with urothelial cancer. This chain uses TRBV2 with TRBJ1-1; D is undetermined. The source material was PBMCs, sampled around atezolizumab (anti-PD-L1) treatment. DNA for the CDR3: TGTGCCAGCGAGGGATCACGGAACACTGAAGCTTTCTTT. Amino acids: CASEGSRNTEAFF. The full variable domain, with the rest looked up from reference TRBV2 and TRBJ1-1, is EPEVTQTPSHQVTQMGQEVILRCVPISNHLYFYWYRQILGQKVEFLVSFYNNEISEKSEIFDDQFSVERPDGSNFTLKIRSTKLEDSAMYFCASEGSRNTEAFFGQGTRLTVV.